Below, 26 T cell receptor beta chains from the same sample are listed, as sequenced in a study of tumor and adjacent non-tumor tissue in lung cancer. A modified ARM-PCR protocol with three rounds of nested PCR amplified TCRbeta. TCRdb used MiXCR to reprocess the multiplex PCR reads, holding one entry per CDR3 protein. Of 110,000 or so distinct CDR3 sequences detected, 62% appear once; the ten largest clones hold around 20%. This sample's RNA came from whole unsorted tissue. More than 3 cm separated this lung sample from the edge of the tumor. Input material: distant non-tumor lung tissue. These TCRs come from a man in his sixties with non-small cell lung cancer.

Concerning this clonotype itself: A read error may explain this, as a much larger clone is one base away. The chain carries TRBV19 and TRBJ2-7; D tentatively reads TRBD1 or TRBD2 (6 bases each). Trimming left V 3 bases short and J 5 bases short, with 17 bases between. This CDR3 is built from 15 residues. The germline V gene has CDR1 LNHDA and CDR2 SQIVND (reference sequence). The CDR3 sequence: CASSISLGGGHEQYF. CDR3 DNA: TGTGCCAGTAGTATTAGTCTAGGGGGAGGACACGAGCAGTACTTC. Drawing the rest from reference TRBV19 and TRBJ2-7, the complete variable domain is DGGITQSPKYLFRKEGQNVTLSCEQNLNHDAMYWYRQDPGQGLRLIYYSQIVNDFQKGDIAEGYSVSREKKESFPLTVTSAQKNPTAFYLCASSISLGGGHEQYFGPGTRLTVT.

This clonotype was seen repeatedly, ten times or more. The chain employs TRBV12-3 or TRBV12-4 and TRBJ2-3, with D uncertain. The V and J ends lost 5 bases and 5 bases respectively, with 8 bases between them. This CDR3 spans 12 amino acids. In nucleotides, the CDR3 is TGTGCCAGCAGTCGGACGGGAGATACGCAGTATTTT. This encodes CASSRTGDTQYF.

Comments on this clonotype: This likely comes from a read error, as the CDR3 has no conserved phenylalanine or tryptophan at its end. In nucleotides, the CDR3 is TGTGCCAGCAGCTTAGCGACGGGTGTGGACATTCAGTACATC. It codes for CASSLATGVDIQYI. The chain uses TRBV7-9 and TRBJ2-4; D remains unclear. This CDR3 is 14 amino acids long. The germline gives CDR1 SEHNR, CDR2 FQNEAQ (reference sequence). Trimming took off 0 bases at V and 8 bases at J, with 11 bases between the two ends.

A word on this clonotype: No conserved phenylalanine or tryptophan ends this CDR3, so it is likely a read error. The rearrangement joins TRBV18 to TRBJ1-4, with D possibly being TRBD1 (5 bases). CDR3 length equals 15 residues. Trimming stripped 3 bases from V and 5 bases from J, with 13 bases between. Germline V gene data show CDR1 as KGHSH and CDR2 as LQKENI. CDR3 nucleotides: TGTGCCAGCTCACCCCTACCGGGACCGAATGAAAAACTGTTTCTT. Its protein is CASSPLPGPNEKLFL.

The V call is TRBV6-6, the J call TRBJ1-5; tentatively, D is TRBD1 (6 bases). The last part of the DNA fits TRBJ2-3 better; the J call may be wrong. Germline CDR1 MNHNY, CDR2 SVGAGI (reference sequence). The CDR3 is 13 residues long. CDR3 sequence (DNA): TGTGCCAGCAGCCAGGGGCTCAATCAACCCCAGTATTTT. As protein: CASSQGLNQPQYF.

CDR3 DNA: TGTGCCAGCAACCGAATACCGGGACTAGCGGGACCGCTGAATACCGGGGAGCTGTTTTTT. As protein: CASNRIPGLAGPLNTGELFF. V and J are TRBV6-2 or TRBV6-3 and TRBJ2-2, with 13 bases identical to TRBD2. The CDR3 covers 20 residues. Germline CDR1 is MNHEY and CDR2 is SVGEGT. The J segment lost 5 bases and the V segment lost 7 bases, leaving 19 bases of the junction unmatched.

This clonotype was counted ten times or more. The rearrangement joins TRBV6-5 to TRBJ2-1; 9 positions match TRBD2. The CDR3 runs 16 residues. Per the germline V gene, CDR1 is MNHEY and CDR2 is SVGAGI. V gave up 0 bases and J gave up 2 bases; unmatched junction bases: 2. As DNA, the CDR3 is TGTGCCAGCAGTTACTCGGGCGGGAGGGCCTACAATGAGCAGTTCTTC. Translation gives CASSYSGGRAYNEQFF.

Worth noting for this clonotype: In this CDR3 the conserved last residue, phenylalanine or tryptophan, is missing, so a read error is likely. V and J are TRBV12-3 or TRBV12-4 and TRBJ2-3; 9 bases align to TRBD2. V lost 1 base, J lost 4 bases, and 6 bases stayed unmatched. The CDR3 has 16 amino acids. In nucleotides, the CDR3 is TGTGCCAGCAGTTTAGGGATTAGCGGGAGCTCAGATACGCAGTATTCT. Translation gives CASSLGISGSSDTQYS.

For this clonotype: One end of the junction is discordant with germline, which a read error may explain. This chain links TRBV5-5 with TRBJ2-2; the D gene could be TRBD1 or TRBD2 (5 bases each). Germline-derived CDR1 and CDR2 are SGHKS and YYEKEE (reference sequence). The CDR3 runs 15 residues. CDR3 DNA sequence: TGTGCCCGCAGGGCCGGGGCCGCCTTCACCGGGGAGCTGTTTTTT. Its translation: CARRAGAAFTGELFF.

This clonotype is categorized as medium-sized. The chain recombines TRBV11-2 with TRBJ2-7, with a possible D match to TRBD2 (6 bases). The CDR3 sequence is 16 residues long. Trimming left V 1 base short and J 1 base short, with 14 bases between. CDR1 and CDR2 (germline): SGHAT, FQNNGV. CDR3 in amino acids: CASSLGGGLLSYEQYF. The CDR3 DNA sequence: TGTGCCAGCAGCTTAGGTGGAGGGTTGTTATCCTACGAGCAGTACTTC.

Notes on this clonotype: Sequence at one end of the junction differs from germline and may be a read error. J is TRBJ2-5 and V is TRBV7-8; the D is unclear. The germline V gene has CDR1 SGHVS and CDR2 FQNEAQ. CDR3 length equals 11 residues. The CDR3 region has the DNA TGTGCCAGAAGCTTAGAAGAGGCCCAGTACTTC. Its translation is CARSLEEAQYF. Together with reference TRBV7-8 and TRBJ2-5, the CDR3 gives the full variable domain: GAGVSQSPRYKVAKRGQDVALRCDPISGHVSLFWYQQALGQGPEFLTYFQNEAQLDKSGLPSDRFFAERPEGSVSTLKIQRTQQEDSAVYLCARSLEEAQYFGPGTRLLVL.

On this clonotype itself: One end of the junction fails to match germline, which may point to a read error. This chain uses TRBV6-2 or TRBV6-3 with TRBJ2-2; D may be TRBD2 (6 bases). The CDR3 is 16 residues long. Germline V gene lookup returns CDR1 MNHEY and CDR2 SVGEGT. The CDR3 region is CASTSRGRLNTGGLFF. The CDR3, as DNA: TGTGCCAGCACCTCCCGTGGACGCTTGAACACCGGGGGGCTGTTTTTT.

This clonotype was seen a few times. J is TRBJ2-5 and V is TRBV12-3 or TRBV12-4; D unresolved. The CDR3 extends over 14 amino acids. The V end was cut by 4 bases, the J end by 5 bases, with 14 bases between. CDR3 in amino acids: CASSSLDSMETQYF. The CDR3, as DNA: TGTGCCAGCAGTTCGCTCGATAGCATGGAGACCCAGTACTTC.

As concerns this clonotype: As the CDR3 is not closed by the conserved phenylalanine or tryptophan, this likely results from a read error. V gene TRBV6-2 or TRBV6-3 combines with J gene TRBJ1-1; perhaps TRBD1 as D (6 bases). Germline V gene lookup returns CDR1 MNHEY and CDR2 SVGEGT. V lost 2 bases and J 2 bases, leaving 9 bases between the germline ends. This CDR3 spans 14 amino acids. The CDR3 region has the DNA TGTGCCAGCAGTTACAGGGGGGCTAACACTGAAGCTTTCTCT. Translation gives CASSYRGANTEAFS.

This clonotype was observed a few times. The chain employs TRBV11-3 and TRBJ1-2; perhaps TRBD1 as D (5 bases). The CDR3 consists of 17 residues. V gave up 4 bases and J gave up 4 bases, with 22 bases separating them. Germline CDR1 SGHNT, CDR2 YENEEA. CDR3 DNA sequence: TGTGCCAGCAGCTCCCGGGGGGACTCGGCCTTGGGCTATGGCTACACCTTC. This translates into CASSSRGDSALGYGYTF. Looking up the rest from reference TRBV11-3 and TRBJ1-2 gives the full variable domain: EAGVVQSPRYKIIEKKQPVAFWCNPISGHNTLYWYLQNLGQGPELLIRYENEEAVDDSQLPKDRFSAERLKGVDSTLKIQPAELGDSAVYLCASSSRGDSALGYGYTFGSGTRLTVV.

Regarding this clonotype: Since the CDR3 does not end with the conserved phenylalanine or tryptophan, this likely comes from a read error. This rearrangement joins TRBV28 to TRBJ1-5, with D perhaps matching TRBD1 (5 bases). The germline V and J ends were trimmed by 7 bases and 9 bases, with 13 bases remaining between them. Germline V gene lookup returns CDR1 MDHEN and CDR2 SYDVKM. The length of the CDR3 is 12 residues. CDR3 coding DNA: TGTGCCAGCATTCAGGGATTCTGGCCCCAGCATTTA. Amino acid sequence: CASIQGFWPQHL.

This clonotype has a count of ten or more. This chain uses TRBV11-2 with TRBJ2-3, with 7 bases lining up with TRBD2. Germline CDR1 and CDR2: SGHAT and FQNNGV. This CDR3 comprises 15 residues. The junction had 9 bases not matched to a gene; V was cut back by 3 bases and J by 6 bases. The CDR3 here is CASSFAGAFSDTQYF. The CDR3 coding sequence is TGTGCCAGCAGCTTTGCGGGAGCGTTTAGCGATACGCAGTATTTT.

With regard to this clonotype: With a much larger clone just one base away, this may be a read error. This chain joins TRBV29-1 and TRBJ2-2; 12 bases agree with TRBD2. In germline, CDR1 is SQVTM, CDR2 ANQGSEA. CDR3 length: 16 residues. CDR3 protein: CSVGGASGGASGELLF. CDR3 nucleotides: TGCAGCGTTGGTGGGGCTAGCGGGGGGGCAAGCGGGGAGCTGTTATTT.

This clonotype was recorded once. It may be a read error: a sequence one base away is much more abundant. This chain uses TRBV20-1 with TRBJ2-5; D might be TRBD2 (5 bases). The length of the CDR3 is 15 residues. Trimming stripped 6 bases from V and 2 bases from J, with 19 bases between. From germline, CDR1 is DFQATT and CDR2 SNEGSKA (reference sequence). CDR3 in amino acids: CSARPSEGRQETQYF. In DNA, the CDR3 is TGCAGTGCCAGACCCAGCGAGGGAAGACAAGAGACCCAGTACTTC.

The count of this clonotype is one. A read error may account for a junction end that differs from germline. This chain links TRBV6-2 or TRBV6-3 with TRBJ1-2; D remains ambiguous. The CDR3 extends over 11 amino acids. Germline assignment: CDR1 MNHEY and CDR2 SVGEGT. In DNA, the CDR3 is TGTGCCAGCAAGGGAGTCGATGGCAACACCTTC. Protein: CASKGVDGNTF.

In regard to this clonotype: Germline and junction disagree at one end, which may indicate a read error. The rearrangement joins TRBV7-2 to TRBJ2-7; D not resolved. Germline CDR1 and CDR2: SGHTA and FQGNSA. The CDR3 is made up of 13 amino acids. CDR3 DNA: TGTGCCAACAGCTGGAAGGTGGGGTACGAGCAGTACTTC. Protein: CANSWKVGYEQYF.

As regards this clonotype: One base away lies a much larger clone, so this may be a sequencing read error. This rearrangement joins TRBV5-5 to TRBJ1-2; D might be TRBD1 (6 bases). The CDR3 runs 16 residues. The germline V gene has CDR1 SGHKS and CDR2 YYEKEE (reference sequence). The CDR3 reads CVSSLVAGRGVYGYTF. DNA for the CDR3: TGTGTCAGCAGCTTGGTGGCCGGCAGGGGTGTCTATGGCTACACCTTC.

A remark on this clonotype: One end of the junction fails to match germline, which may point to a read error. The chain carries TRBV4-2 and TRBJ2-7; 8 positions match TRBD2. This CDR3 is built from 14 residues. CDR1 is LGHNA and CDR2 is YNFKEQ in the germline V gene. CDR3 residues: CASSRGLVGYEQYF. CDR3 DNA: TGTGCCAGCAGCCGGGGACTAGTCGGTTATGAGCAATACTTC.

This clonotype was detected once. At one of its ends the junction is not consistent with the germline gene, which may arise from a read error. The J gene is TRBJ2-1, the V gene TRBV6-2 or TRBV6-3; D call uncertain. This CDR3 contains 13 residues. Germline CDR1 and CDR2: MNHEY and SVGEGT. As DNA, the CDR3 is TGTACCAGCAGTTACTCGATGGTAGATGAGCAGTTCTTC. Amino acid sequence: CTSSYSMVDEQFF.

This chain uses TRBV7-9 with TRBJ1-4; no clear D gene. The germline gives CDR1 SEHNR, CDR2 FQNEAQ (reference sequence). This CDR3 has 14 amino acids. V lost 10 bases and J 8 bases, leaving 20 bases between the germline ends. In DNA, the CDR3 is TGTGCCAACAGTTTAGGCGGTTACAGCGAAAAACTGTTTTTT. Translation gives CANSLGGYSEKLFF.

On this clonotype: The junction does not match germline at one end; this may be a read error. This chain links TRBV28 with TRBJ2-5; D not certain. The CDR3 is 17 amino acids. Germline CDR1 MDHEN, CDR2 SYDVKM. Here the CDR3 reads CASSSQVRRSYQEIQYF. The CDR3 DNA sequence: TGTGCCAGCAGTTCCCAAGTGCGAAGGTCGTACCAAGAGATCCAGTACTTC.